These T cell receptor beta chains were read from a single sample in a study of T-cell memory formation after mild COVID-19. One entry per CDR3 protein, called by TCRdb with MiXCR from the 5' RACE reads. Of approximately 560,000 distinct CDR3 sequences listed, 17% are singletons. Specimen: PBMCs or a T cell subset sorted from them (not recorded which). All receptors come from an adult woman who had mild COVID-19 (a few samples of this study predate the infection). Cell type and time point are not known. The CDR3 runs from the conserved cysteine through the conserved F or W. The D gene is left open where the match is weak. Only part of the rows carry a size: once, few, many, or a class if the clone is expanded.

d_call: .; clone_size: .; v_call: TRBV27; cdr3_aa: CASSYASTAYEQYF
d_call: .; clone_size: .; v_call: TRBV2; cdr3_aa: CASSTALLDTQYF
d_call: TRBD1; clone_size: few; v_call: TRBV24-1; cdr3_aa: CATSDSDRGAEAFF
d_call: .; clone_size: .; v_call: TRBV4-1; cdr3_aa: CASSQVPAANTGELFF
d_call: TRBD2; clone_size: .; v_call: TRBV12-3/TRBV12-4; cdr3_aa: CASSAGEADTQYF
d_call: TRBD1; clone_size: many; v_call: TRBV7-2; cdr3_aa: CASSQQGAFNNEQFF
d_call: .; clone_size: few; v_call: TRBV5-6; cdr3_aa: CASSLRQRSYSGANVLTF
d_call: .; clone_size: many; v_call: TRBV20-1; cdr3_aa: CSASQTGEDYGYTF
d_call: TRBD1; clone_size: many; v_call: TRBV12-3/TRBV12-4; cdr3_aa: CASAPGQGADTEAFF
d_call: .; clone_size: few; v_call: TRBV5-1; cdr3_aa: CASSRPGHQDEKLFF
d_call: .; clone_size: .; v_call: TRBV12-3/TRBV12-4; cdr3_aa: CASRPRKGNEQFF